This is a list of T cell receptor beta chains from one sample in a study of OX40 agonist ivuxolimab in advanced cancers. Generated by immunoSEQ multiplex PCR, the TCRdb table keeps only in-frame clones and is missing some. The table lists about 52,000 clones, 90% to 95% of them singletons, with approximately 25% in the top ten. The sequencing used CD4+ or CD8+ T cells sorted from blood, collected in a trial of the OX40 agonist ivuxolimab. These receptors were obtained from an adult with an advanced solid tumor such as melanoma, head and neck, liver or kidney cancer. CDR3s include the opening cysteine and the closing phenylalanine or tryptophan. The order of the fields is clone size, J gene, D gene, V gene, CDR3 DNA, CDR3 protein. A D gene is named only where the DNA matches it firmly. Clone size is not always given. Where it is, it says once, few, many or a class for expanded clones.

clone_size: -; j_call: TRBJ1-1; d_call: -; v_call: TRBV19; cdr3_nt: TGTGCCAGTAGTATGGACATGAACACTGAAGCTTTCTTT; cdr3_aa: CASSMDMNTEAFF
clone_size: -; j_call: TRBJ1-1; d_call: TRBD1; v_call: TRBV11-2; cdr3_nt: TGTGCCAGCAGCTTGGGGACAGGATCTTGGGGTGAAGCTTTCTTT; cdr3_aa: CASSLGTGSWGEAFF
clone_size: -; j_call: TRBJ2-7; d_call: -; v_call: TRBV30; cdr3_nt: TGTGCCTGGAGTCGCAGGCCCTACGAGCAGTACTTC; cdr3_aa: CAWSRRPYEQYF
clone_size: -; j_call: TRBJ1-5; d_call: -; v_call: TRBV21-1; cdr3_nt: TGTGCCAGCAGCTCCCGAGCGGGGGCTCTGGAAATTTATAGCAATCAGCCCCAGCATTTT; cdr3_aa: CASSSRAGALEIYSNQPQHF
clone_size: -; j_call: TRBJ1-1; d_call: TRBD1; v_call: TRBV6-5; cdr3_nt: TGTGCCAGCACCTCCCCGGGGACAGGGCGCCTGAAAGCTTTCTTT; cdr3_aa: CASTSPGTGRLKAFF
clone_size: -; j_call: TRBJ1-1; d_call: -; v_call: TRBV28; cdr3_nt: TGTGCCAGCAGTTTACGGACACTCGAAGCTTTCTTT; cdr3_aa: CASSLRTLEAFF
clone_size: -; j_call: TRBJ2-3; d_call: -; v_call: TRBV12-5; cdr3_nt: TGTGCTAGTGGCCTGTTTAGCACAGATACGCAGTATTTT; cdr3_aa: CASGLFSTDTQYF
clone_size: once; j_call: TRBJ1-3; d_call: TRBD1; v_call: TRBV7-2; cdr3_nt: TGTGCCAGCGGCCATGGGGACAGAGGAAACACCATATATTTT; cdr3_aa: CASGHGDRGNTIYF
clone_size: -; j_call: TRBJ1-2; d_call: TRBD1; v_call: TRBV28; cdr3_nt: TGTGCCAGCAGTTACCGTCAGACAGGGGGCGACAACTATGGCTACACCTTC; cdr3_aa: CASSYRQTGGDNYGYTF
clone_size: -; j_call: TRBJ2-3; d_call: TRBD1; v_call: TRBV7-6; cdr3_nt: TGTGCCAGCAGCTTAGGGGCGGGGGACAGGGGATACACAGATACGCAGTATTTT; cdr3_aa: CASSLGAGDRGYTDTQYF
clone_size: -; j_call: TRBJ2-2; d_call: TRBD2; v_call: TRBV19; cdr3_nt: TGTGCCAGTGGGACTAGCGGGGGACCCTACACCGGGGAGCTGTTTTTT; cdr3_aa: CASGTSGGPYTGELFF
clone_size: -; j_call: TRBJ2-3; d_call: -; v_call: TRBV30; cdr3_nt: TGTGCCTGGAGGGCGGATACGCAGTATTTT; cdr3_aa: CAWRADTQYF
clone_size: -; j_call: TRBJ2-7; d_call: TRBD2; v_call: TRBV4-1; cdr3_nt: TGCGCCAGCAGCCAAAGGGGGCTAGCGGGAGTCCCCATGATAAGCGAGCAGTACTTC; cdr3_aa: CASSQRGLAGVPMISEQYF
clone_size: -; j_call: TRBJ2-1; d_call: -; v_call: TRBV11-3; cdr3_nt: TGTGCCAGCAGCTTAGGCAATGAGCAGTTCTTC; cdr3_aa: CASSLGNEQFF
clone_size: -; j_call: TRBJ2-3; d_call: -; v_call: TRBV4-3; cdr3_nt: TGCGCCAGCAGCCAACTCCCCGGGGGAGGGGGAACAGATACGCAGTATTTT; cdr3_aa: CASSQLPGGGGTDTQYF
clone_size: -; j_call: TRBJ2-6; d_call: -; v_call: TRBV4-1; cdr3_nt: TGCGCCAGCAGCCAAGTAGGAGGGGCGGGGGCCAACGTCCTGACTTTC; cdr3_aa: CASSQVGGAGANVLTF
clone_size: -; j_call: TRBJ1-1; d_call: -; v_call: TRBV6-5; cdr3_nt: TGTGCCAGCAGACTGGGAACGGGGGTTAACACTGAAGCTTTCTTT; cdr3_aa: CASRLGTGVNTEAFF
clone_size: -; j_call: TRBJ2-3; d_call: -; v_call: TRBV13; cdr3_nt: TGTGCCAGCAGCCTACAGCGGGATACGCAGTATTTT; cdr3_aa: CASSLQRDTQYF
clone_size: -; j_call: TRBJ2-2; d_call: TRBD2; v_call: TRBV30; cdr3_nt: TGTGCCTGTGCGGGGGACGGATGGAACACCGGGGAGCTGTTTTTT; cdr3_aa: CACAGDGWNTGELFF
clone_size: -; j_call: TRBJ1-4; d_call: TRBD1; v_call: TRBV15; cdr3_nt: TGTGCCACCAGCACGCCACAGGGACAGGGGGTGGAAAAACTGTTTTTT; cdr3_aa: CATSTPQGQGVEKLFF
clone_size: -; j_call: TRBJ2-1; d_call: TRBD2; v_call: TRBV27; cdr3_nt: TGTGCCAGCAGTTGGACTAGCGGGAGCGGGTACAATGAGCAGTTCTTC; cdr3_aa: CASSWTSGSGYNEQFF
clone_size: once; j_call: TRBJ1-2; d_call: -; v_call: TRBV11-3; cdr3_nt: TGTGCCAGCACCCCCCCCCGCTACACCTTC; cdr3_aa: CASTPPRYTF
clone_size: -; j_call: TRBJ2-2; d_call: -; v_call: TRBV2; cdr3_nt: TGTGCCCGCCTTATCCTCGGGGAGCTGTTTTTT; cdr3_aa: CARLILGELFF
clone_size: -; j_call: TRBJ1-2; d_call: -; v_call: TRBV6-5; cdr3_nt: TGTGCCAGCAGTTACTCGGAGGGACTGGGGGGCTACACCTTC; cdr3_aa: CASSYSEGLGGYTF
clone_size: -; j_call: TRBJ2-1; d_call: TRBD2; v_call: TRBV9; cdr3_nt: TGTGCCAGCAGCGGGACTAGCGGGACCATAAGGGACAATGAGCAGTTCTTC; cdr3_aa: CASSGTSGTIRDNEQFF
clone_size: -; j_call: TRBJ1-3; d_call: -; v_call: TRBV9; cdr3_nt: TGTGCCAGCAGCGCGCCTGGGTGGGGCTCTGGAAACACCATATATTTT; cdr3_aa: CASSAPGWGSGNTIYF
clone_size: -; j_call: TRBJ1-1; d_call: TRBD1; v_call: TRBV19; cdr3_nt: TGTGCCAGTAGTATGGGTGCCCAGGGGGCATTCACTGAAGCTTTCTTT; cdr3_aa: CASSMGAQGAFTEAFF